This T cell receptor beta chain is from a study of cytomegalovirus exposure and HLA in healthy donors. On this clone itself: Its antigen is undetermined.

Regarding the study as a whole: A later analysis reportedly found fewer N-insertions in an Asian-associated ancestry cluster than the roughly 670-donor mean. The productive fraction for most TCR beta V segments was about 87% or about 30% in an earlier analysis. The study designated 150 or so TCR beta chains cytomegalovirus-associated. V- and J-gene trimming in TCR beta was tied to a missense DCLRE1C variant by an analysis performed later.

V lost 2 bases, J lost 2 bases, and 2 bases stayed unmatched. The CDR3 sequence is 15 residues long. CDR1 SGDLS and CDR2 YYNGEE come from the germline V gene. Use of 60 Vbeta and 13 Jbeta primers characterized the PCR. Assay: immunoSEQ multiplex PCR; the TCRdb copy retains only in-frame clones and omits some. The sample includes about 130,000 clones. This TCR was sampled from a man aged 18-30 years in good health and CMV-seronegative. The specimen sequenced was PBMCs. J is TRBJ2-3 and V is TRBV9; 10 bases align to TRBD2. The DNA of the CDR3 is TGTGCCAGCAGCGTCCTAGCGGGAGTCACAGATACGCAGTATTTT. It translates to CASSVLAGVTDTQYF.